This passage covers 23 T cell receptor beta chains from one sample sequenced in a study of blood T cell repertoires in COVID-19. The protocol was immunoSEQ multiplex PCR, while the TCRdb copy is restricted to in-frame clones and leaves out a portion. The sample records about 380,000 clones, 90% being singletons. Sequencing input: peripheral blood. Source of these receptors: a young man with active or convalescent COVID-19.

The rearrangement joins TRBV2 to TRBJ2-1; TRBD2 aligns across 10 bases. The germline CDR1 and CDR2 sequences are SNHLY and FYNNEI. This CDR3 is 15 amino acids long. V lost 7 bases and J lost 4; bases outside the gene matches: 7. CDR3 residues: CASTNLAGAYNEQFF. In DNA, the CDR3 is TGTGCCAGCACAAACCTAGCGGGGGCGTACAATGAGCAGTTCTTC.

The V call is TRBV7-8, the J call TRBJ1-4; 9 positions agree with TRBD1. Germline lookup yields CDR1 SGHVS and CDR2 FQNEAQ. J lost 4 bases, V lost 4 bases, and 10 bases had no gene match. CDR3 length equals 17 residues. DNA for the CDR3: TGTGCCAGCAGCTCACTTGCGACAGGGGGTTTTAATGAAAAACTGTTTTTT. Amino acid sequence: CASSSLATGGFNEKLFF.

The CDR3 reads CASSYSSGLNSPLHF. The CDR3 nucleotides are TGTGCCAGCAGTTACTCTTCGGGGTTAAATTCACCCCTCCACTTT. This chain uses TRBV6-5 with TRBJ1-6; D uncertain. In germline, CDR1 is MNHEY, CDR2 SVGAGI. V gave up 0 bases and J gave up 7 bases, with 10 bases separating them. This CDR3 has 15 residues.

The J gene is TRBJ1-2, the V gene TRBV6-5; 7 nucleotides line up with TRBD1. Germline CDR1 reads MNHEY; CDR2 reads SVGAGI. The CDR3 runs to 15 residues. Trimming took 6 bases from V and 5 from J; bases not matched to a gene: 12. The CDR3 DNA reads as TGTGCCAGCAGCCGCGAGCGAGGGGGCTCGTATGGCTACACCTTC. Translation gives CASSRERGGSYGYTF.

The chain recombines TRBV30 with TRBJ1-4, with 8 bases fitting TRBD1. J gave up 5 bases and V 0 bases, and 8 bases lay outside the gene matches. Germline CDR1 and CDR2: GTSNPN and SVGIG (reference sequence). The CDR3 has 16 residues. DNA for the CDR3: TGTGCCTGGAGTGTACTAAGCAGGGGGCCGAATGAAAAACTGTTTTTT. It encodes CAWSVLSRGPNEKLFF.

The count of this clone is one. The chain recombines TRBV7-8 with TRBJ1-3; TRBD1 matches 8 bases. The CDR3 totals 16 residues. The V gene's germline CDR1 is SGHVS and CDR2 FQNEAQ. Trimming removed 5 bases from V and 2 bases from J; junction bases left unmatched: 8. The CDR3 loop is CASSQYRGITGNTIYF. As DNA, the CDR3 is TGTGCCAGCAGCCAATACAGGGGGATAACTGGAAACACCATATATTTT.

Only a few counts were recorded for this clone. The chain carries TRBV15 and TRBJ1-6, with TRBD1 identical over 7 bases. Germline assignment: CDR1 LNHNV and CDR2 YYDKDF (reference sequence). With V trimmed by 6 bases and J by 6 bases, 5 bases remained unmatched. The CDR3 contains 14 residues. CDR3 in amino acids: CATRTGNGNSPLHF. CDR3 DNA sequence: TGTGCCACCAGGACAGGGAACGGTAATTCACCCCTCCACTTT.

This clone was detected a few times. The chain joins TRBV9 to TRBJ1-2; D remains ambiguous. Trimming cost V 4 bases and J 3 bases, with 7 bases left between them. The CDR3 is 12 amino acids. The germline CDR1 and CDR2 sequences are SGDLS and YYNGEE. The CDR3 sequence is CASSPSHYGYTF. As DNA, the CDR3 is TGTGCCAGCAGCCCCTCTCACTATGGCTACACCTTC.

This chain uses TRBV15 with TRBJ1-3; 7 bases fit TRBD1. Germline assignment: CDR1 LNHNV and CDR2 YYDKDF (reference sequence). The CDR3 is made up of 15 amino acids. The ends lost 1 base at V and 3 bases at J; junction bases unmatched: 3. CDR3 residues: CATSRGRDSGNTIYF. CDR3 nucleotide sequence: TGTGCCACCAGCAGAGGTCGGGACAGTGGAAACACCATATATTTT.

The V and J genes are TRBV15 and TRBJ2-7; no clear D gene. Per the germline V gene, CDR1 is LNHNV and CDR2 is YYDKDF (reference sequence). The V end lost 0 bases, the J end lost 5 bases, and 8 bases lay between the germline ends. The CDR3 has 13 residues. The CDR3 DNA reads TGTGCCACCAGCAGAGATCCTGTAGACGAGCAGTACTTC. This translates into CATSRDPVDEQYF.

This clone has only a few counts. The chain has TRBV9 and TRBJ2-7; D is undetermined. This CDR3 is built from 13 residues. The germline V gene has CDR1 SGDLS and CDR2 YYNGEE. Between the trimmed V and J ends, which lost 0 bases and 4 bases, there was a span of 8 bases. The CDR3 region has the DNA TGTGCCAGCAGCGTAGGGGCACTGTACGAGCAGTACTTC. Amino acid sequence: CASSVGALYEQYF.

The V and J genes are TRBV10-3 and TRBJ1-1, with 10 bases lining up with TRBD1. Losses at the gene ends were 5 bases for V and 6 bases for J; bases not matched to a gene: 3. Per the germline V gene, CDR1 is ENHRY and CDR2 is SYGVKD. The CDR3 is 13 residues long. CDR3 region: CAISNGQGAEAFF. In DNA form, the CDR3 reads TGTGCCATCAGTAACGGACAGGGGGCTGAAGCTTTCTTT.

This clone was detected once. The chain links TRBV27 to TRBJ2-1; 9 nucleotides align to TRBD1. V trimming: 4 bases; J trimming: 9 bases; junction bases outside the gene matches: 22. Germline CDR1 is MNHEY and CDR2 is SMNVEV (reference sequence). The CDR3 totals 19 residues. The CDR3 is CASSSISSGWDRVRSEQFF. The CDR3 coding sequence is TGTGCCAGCAGTTCAATATCATCCGGATGGGACAGGGTTCGAAGTGAGCAGTTCTTC.

The chain links TRBV6-5 to TRBJ1-2, with TRBD1 as a possible D gene (6 bases). CDR3 length: 14 residues. Germline values: CDR1 MNHEY, CDR2 SVGAGI. V was cut by 7 bases and J by 5 bases, with 17 bases left in between. CDR3 region: CASTRGGLGYGYTF. The DNA of the CDR3 is TGTGCCAGCACGCGGGGGGGGCTTGGATATGGCTACACCTTC.

This sequence joins TRBV6-2 or TRBV6-3 and TRBJ1-1, with 8 positions matching TRBD1. The trim removed 6 bases at V and 6 bases at J, leaving 9 bases unmatched. The CDR3 totals 14 residues. Germline lookup yields CDR1 MNHEY and CDR2 SVGEGT. The CDR3 DNA sequence: TGTGCCAGCAGCTCGTGGACAGGGAAGGCTGAAGCTTTCTTT. It specifies CASSSWTGKAEAFF.

The rearrangement uses TRBV28 and TRBJ1-2, with 7 nucleotides matching TRBD1. This CDR3 has 13 amino acids. The junction had 10 bases not matched to a gene; V was cut back by 7 bases and J by 8 bases. Germline V gene lookup returns CDR1 MDHEN and CDR2 SYDVKM. This CDR3 is CASIVSGGEGYTF. The CDR3 DNA reads TGTGCCAGCATCGTATCAGGGGGAGAGGGCTACACCTTC.

The chain couples TRBV5-1 to TRBJ2-7, with TRBD1 as a possible D gene (6 bases). The length of the CDR3 is 15 residues. V was cut by 3 bases and J by 2 bases, with 15 bases left in between. Germline CDR1 reads SGHRS; CDR2 reads YFSETQ. CDR3 bases: TGCGCCAGCAGCTCGCCGGGACACACGCCCTACGAGCAGTACTTC. This gives the protein CASSSPGHTPYEQYF.

This chain joins TRBV6-5 and TRBJ2-2; 7 bases match TRBD2. CDR3 length: 14 residues. Per the germline V gene, CDR1 is MNHEY and CDR2 is SVGAGI. V trimming: 7 bases; J trimming: 3 bases; junction bases outside the gene matches: 5. CDR3 DNA: TGTGCCAGCAATAACCGGGGGGACACCGGGGAGCTGTTTTTT. As protein: CASNNRGDTGELFF.

This chain links TRBV5-1 with TRBJ2-1; TRBD1 might be the D (6 bases). V dropped 0 bases and J dropped 7 bases, with 11 bases sitting between them. The germline V gene encodes CDR1 SGHRS and CDR2 YFSETQ. The CDR3 spans 14 residues. CDR3 DNA: TGCGCCAGCAGCTTGGTTTCAGGGGTGAATGAGCAGTTCTTC. Its translation: CASSLVSGVNEQFF.

The V and J genes are TRBV5-1 and TRBJ1-1, with no clear D. Germline CDR1 reads SGHRS; CDR2 reads YFSETQ. There are 13 residues in the CDR3. V lost 0 bases and J 5 bases, leaving 8 bases between the germline ends. The CDR3 spells CASSLDPGTEAFF. The CDR3 nucleotides are TGCGCCAGCAGCTTGGACCCGGGGACTGAAGCTTTCTTT.

The J gene is TRBJ2-5, the V gene TRBV19; maybe TRBD2 (5 bases). This CDR3 region has 14 residues. Germline CDR1 LNHDA, CDR2 SQIVND (reference sequence). The V gene lost 4 bases and the J gene lost 4 bases, with 13 bases spanning the gap. CDR3 in amino acids: CASSTGPGRETQYF. CDR3 DNA sequence: TGTGCCAGTAGTACTGGTCCTGGGAGAGAGACCCAGTACTTC.

As for this clone: Other DNA variants within this sample encode the same CDR3. The rearrangement uses TRBV6-2 or TRBV6-3 and TRBJ1-5, with D possibly being TRBD1 (6 bases). CDR1 and CDR2 (germline): MNHEY, SVGEGT. CDR3 length: 13 residues. Trimming stripped 5 bases from V and 2 bases from J, with 7 bases between. The chain's CDR3 is CASSRQGNQPQHF. In DNA, the CDR3 is TGTGCCAGCAGTCGACAGGGCAATCAGCCCCAGCATTTT.

V usage is TRBV4-1 and J usage is TRBJ2-5; a possible D gene is TRBD1 (5 bases). This CDR3 comprises 14 residues. Germline V gene lookup returns CDR1 MGHRA and CDR2 YSYEKL. Trimming pared 3 bases from V and 1 base from J, leaving 9 bases between. CDR3 in amino acids: CASSHRQFQETQYF. CDR3 sequence (DNA): TGCGCCAGCAGCCACAGACAGTTCCAAGAGACCCAGTACTTC.